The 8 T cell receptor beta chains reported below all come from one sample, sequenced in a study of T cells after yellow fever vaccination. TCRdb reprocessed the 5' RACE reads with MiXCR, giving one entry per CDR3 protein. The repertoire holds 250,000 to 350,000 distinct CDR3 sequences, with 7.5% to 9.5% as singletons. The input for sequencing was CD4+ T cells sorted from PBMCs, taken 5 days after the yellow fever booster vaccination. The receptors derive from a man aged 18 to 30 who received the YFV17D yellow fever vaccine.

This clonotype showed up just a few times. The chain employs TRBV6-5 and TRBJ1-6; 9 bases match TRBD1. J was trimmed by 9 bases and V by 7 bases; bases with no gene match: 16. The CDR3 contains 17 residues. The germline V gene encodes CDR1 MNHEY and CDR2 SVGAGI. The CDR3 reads CASTPSTGGRWFSPLHF. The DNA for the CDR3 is TGTGCCAGCACGCCCTCAACAGGGGGCAGATGGTTTTCACCCCTCCACTTT.

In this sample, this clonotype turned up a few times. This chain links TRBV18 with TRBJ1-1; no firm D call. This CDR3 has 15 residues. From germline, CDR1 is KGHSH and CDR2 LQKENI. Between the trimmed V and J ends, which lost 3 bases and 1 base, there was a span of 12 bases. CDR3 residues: CASSPSYGWNTEAFF. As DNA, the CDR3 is TGTGCCAGCTCACCCTCTTATGGTTGGAACACTGAAGCTTTCTTT.

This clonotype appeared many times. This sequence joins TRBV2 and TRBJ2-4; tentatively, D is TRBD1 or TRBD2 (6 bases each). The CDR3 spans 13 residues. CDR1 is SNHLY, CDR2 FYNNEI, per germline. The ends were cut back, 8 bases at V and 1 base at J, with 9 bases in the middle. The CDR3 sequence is CASGGPAKNIQYF. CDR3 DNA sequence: TGTGCCAGCGGGGGGCCGGCCAAAAACATTCAGTACTTC. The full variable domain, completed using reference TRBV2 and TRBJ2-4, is EPEVTQTPSHQVTQMGQEVILRCVPISNHLYFYWYRQILGQKVEFLVSFYNNEISEKSEIFDDQFSVERPDGSNFTLKIRSTKLEDSAMYFCASGGPAKNIQYFGAGTRLSVL.

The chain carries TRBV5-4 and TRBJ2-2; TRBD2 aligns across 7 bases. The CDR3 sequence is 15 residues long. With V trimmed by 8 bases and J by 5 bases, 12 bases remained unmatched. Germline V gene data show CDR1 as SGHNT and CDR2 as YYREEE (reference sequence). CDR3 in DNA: TGTGCCAGTACGCGGGGGACGGGGGAAACCGGGGAGCTGTTTTTT. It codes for CASTRGTGETGELFF.

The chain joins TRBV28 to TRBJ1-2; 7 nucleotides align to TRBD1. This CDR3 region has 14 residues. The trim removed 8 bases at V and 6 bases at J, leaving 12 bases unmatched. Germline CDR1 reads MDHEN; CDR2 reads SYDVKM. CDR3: CASESAGRGNGYTF. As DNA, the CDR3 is TGTGCCAGCGAATCCGCGGGCAGGGGGAATGGCTACACCTTC.

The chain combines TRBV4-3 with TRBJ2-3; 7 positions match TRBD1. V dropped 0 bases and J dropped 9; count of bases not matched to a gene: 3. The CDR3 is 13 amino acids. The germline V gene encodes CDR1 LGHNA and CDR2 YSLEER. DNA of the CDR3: TGCGCCAGCAGCCAAGATTCGGGACAGACGCAGTATTTT. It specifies CASSQDSGQTQYF.

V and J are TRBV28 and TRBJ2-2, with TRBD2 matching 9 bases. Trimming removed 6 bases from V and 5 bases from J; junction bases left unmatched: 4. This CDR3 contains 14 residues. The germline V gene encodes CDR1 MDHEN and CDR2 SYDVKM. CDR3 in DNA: TGTGCCAGCAGCTCGGGACTAGCTACCGGGGAGCTGTTTTTT. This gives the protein CASSSGLATGELFF.

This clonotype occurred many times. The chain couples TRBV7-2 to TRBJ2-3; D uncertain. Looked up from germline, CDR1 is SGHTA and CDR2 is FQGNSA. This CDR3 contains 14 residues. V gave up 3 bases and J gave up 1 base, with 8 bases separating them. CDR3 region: CASSLTTGTDTQYF. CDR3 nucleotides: TGTGCCAGCAGCTTGACGACGGGCACAGATACGCAGTATTTT.